The sequence of this TCR beta chain was determined in a study of long-term antiretroviral therapy in people with HIV. At the survey level, the v3.0 immunoSEQ assay was run. It was about 40,000-55,000 T-cell genomes per sample that sequencing targeted. Sequencing was performed with immunoSEQ multiplex PCR; in TCRdb, only in-frame clones are kept and a portion is missing. The sample shows some 36,000 clones, approximately 85% of them seen only once. Source: unsorted PBMCs, taken roughly 2.9 years before starting antiretroviral therapy. This receptor was taken from a woman aged 25-40 years with HIV.

CDR3 sequence (DNA): TGTGCCAGTAGTGAATCCACAGATACGCAGTATTTT. Encoded protein: CASSESTDTQYF. This chain joins TRBV19 and TRBJ2-3; D unclear. The V gene lost 5 bases and the J gene lost 2 bases, with 5 bases spanning the gap. The CDR3 covers 12 residues. Germline values: CDR1 LNHDA, CDR2 SQIVND (reference sequence).